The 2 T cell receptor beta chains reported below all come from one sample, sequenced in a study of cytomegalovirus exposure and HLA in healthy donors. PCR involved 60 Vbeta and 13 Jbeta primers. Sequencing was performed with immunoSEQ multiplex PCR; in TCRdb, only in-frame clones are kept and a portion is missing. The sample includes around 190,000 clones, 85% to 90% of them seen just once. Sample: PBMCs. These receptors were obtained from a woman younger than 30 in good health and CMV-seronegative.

The CDR3 DNA sequence: TGTGCCATCAGTGAGAGACAGGAGAGTAACACTGAAGCTTTCTTT. This gives the protein CAISERQESNTEAFF. The chain is built from TRBV10-3 and TRBJ1-1; perhaps TRBD1 as D (6 bases). Germline V gene data show CDR1 as ENHRY and CDR2 as SYGVKD. V lost 2 bases to trimming and J lost 2 bases, with 12 bases between them. CDR3 size: 15 residues.

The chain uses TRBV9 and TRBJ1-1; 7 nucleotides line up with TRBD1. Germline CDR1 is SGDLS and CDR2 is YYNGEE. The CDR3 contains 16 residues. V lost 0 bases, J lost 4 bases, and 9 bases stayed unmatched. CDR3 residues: CASSVGKTGDGTEAFF. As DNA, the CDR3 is TGTGCCAGCAGCGTAGGAAAAACAGGGGACGGCACTGAAGCTTTCTTT.